This entry describes one T cell receptor (beta chain). Unique molecular identifiers were incorporated when the TCRbeta library was constructed. Using its own MiXCR run on the PCR reads, TCRdb lists one record per CDR3 protein. The sample lists around 76,000 distinct CDR3 sequences, roughly 20% occurring once. These data belong to a study of T-cell reconstitution after alpha-beta-depleted transplantation in children. Per germline, CDR1 SGHAT and CDR2 FQNNGV. Trimming took 4 bases from V and 0 from J; bases not matched to a gene: 7. The CDR3 consists of 16 residues. The TCR originated in a male patient aged 2-15 years who had a stem cell transplant for acute lymphoblastic leukemia, so the T cells may come from the graft donor. The source material was PBMCs, mostly from graft donor cells, sampled 360 days after TCRalphabeta/CD19-depleted stem cell transplant. The J gene is TRBJ1-1, the V gene TRBV11-2; 8 bases align to TRBD1. CDR3 sequence (DNA): TGTGCCAGCAGCTATGACAGGGGCGCCGTGAACACTGAAGCTTTCTTT. Its translation is CASSYDRGAVNTEAFF. Drawing the rest from reference TRBV11-2 and TRBJ1-1, the complete variable domain is EAGVAQSPRYKIIEKRQSVAFWCNPISGHATLYWYQQILGQGPKLLIQFQNNGVVDDSQLPKDRFSAERLKGVDSTLKIQPAKLEDSAVYLCASSYDRGAVNTEAFFGQGTRLTVV.